Presented here are 32 T cell receptor beta chains from one specimen sequenced in a study of OX40 agonist ivuxolimab in advanced cancers. Some clones are missing from TCRdb's copy, which holds only in-frame ones; the method was immunoSEQ multiplex PCR. The sample records 100,000 or so clones, less than 95% being singletons. Sample: CD4+ or CD8+ T cells sorted from blood, taken in a trial of the OX40 agonist ivuxolimab. The source is an adult with an advanced solid tumor such as melanoma, head and neck, liver or kidney cancer.

The chain carries TRBV28 and TRBJ2-7; either TRBD1 or TRBD2 may fit D (5 bases each). Germline V lookup: CDR1 MDHEN, CDR2 SYDVKM. The CDR3 spans 13 residues. Trimming stripped 7 bases from V and 3 bases from J, with 13 bases between. CDR3 loop: CASTQGPIYEQYF. The CDR3, as DNA: TGTGCCAGCACCCAGGGACCGATCTACGAGCAGTACTTC.

The CDR3 is CASSAGPGQGRGYTF. In DNA, the CDR3 is TGTGCCAGCAGTGCAGGACCGGGACAGGGAAGGGGCTACACCTTC. The V gene is TRBV6-1, the J gene TRBJ1-2; 9 nucleotides match TRBD1. Germline trimming cut 4 bases from V and 8 bases from J; bases unmatched to any gene: 11. CDR1 is MNHNS and CDR2 is SASEGT in the germline V gene. The CDR3 runs 15 residues.

The rearrangement uses TRBV5-6 and TRBJ1-5, with 8 nucleotides matching TRBD1. V lost 1 base, J lost 4 bases, and 4 bases stayed unmatched. The germline V gene encodes CDR1 SGHDT and CDR2 YYEEEE. This CDR3 comprises 15 residues. The chain's CDR3 is CASSLRTGRNQPQHF. The CDR3 coding sequence is TGTGCCAGCAGCTTGCGGACAGGGCGGAATCAGCCCCAGCATTTT. Full variable domain (rest looked up from reference TRBV5-6 and TRBJ1-5): DAGVTQSPTHLIKTRGQQVTLRCSPKSGHDTVSWYQQALGQGPQFIFQYYEEEERQRGNFPDRFSGHQFPNYSSELNVNALLLGDSALYLCASSLRTGRNQPQHFGDGTRLSIL.

The chain couples TRBV5-1 to TRBJ2-3; maybe TRBD2 (5 bases). Germline-derived CDR1 and CDR2 are SGHRS and YFSETQ. This CDR3 is built from 16 residues. Trimming took 0 bases from V and 0 from J, leaving 11 bases between them. CDR3 region: CASSLVGGSSTDTQYF. The CDR3 coding sequence is TGCGCCAGCAGCTTGGTCGGCGGGTCGAGCACAGATACGCAGTATTTT.

This chain uses TRBV5-1 with TRBJ2-3; 7 bases are a match to TRBD2. Germline lookup yields CDR1 SGHRS and CDR2 YFSETQ. The trim removed 0 bases at V and 2 bases at J, leaving 3 bases unmatched. This CDR3 contains 15 residues. The CDR3 nucleotides read TGCGCCAGCAGCTTGGGGACTAGACCCACAGATACGCAGTATTTT. Translated: CASSLGTRPTDTQYF.

This chain links TRBV4-2 with TRBJ1-6; the D gene is possibly TRBD1 (6 bases). The CDR3 length is 15 residues. The germline V gene encodes CDR1 LGHNA and CDR2 YNFKEQ. Between the trimmed V and J ends, which lost 5 bases and 5 bases, there was a span of 13 bases. CDR3 sequence reads: CASSSRDTNNSPLHF. For the CDR3, the DNA is TGTGCCAGCAGCTCCCGGGACACGAATAATTCACCCCTCCACTTT.

The chain uses TRBV21-1 and TRBJ1-6; TRBD1, the table's D call, was not compared with the DNA. TRBV21-1 is a known pseudogene. This CDR3 has 14 amino acids. CDR3 amino acids: CASRAGQGNSPLHF. CDR3 nucleotide sequence: TGTGCCAGCAGGGCCGGACAGGGGAATTCACCCCTCCACTTT.

The gene calls are TRBV7-9 and TRBJ2-1; 7 bases are shared with TRBD2. The CDR3 sequence is 16 residues long. Germline CDR1 and CDR2: SEHNR and FQNEAQ (reference sequence). Unmatched junction bases numbered 14, after V lost 5 bases and J lost 7 bases. The CDR3 DNA reads TGTGCCAGCAGCCTACCGATGACCCAGCGGGGTAATGAGCAGTTCTTC. Protein: CASSLPMTQRGNEQFF.

The chain combines TRBV9 with TRBJ2-2; 8 positions match TRBD1. J lost 0 bases, V lost 3 bases, and 7 bases had no gene match. The CDR3 contains 17 residues. Germline assignment: CDR1 SGDLS and CDR2 YYNGEE. In DNA form, the CDR3 reads TGTGCCAGCAGCGGAGGCCTACAGGGGGCGAACACCGGGGAGCTGTTTTTT. This sequence encodes CASSGGLQGANTGELFF.

This chain joins TRBV6-5 and TRBJ1-2; TRBD1 matches 11 bases. This CDR3 comprises 16 residues. Germline values: CDR1 MNHEY, CDR2 SVGAGI. Trimming at V came to 1 base and at J to 1 base, leaving 2 bases not matched to a gene. The CDR3 protein is CASSYYGTGGNYGYTF. Here the CDR3 DNA reads TGTGCCAGCAGTTACTACGGGACAGGGGGTAACTATGGCTACACCTTC.

V gene TRBV28 combines with J gene TRBJ2-1; 9 bases map to TRBD2. CDR3 length: 17 amino acids. V gave up 3 bases and J gave up 0 bases; unmatched junction bases: 6. Germline V gives CDR1 MDHEN, CDR2 SYDVKM. The CDR3 bases are TGTGCCAGCAGTTTTAGCGGGAGAAAGAGCTCCTACAATGAGCAGTTCTTC. This gives the protein CASSFSGRKSSYNEQFF.

The chain links TRBV15 to TRBJ1-1; perhaps TRBD1 as D (6 bases). The CDR3 has 13 residues. Trimming cost V 0 bases and J 7 bases, with 9 bases left between them. The germline CDR1 and CDR2 sequences are LNHNV and YYDKDF (reference sequence). The CDR3 DNA reads TGTGCCACCAGCAGAGATATGACAGGTGAAGCTTTCTTT. It yields the protein CATSRDMTGEAFF.

The chain is built from TRBV7-8 and TRBJ1-4; possible D gene TRBD1, 5 bases. The CDR3 runs to 15 residues. CDR1 is SGHVS and CDR2 is FQNEAQ in the germline V gene. V was pared by 4 bases and J by 4 bases, with 13 bases between. Here the CDR3 DNA reads TGTGCCAGCAGCTCGACGACAGTTAATAATGAAAAACTGTTTTTT. The encoded protein is CASSSTTVNNEKLFF.

This sequence joins TRBV27 and TRBJ2-3; no reliable D call. V was trimmed by 5 bases and J by 0 bases, leaving 9 bases between them. This CDR3 has 14 residues. From germline, CDR1 is MNHEY and CDR2 SMNVEV (reference sequence). The CDR3 sequence is CASSAWVSTDTQYF. The DNA for the CDR3 is TGTGCCAGCAGTGCCTGGGTGAGCACAGATACGCAGTATTTT.

In this sample, this clone turned up once. The CDR3 DNA reads as TGCGCCAGCAGCCCCCGACTAACAGGGGCCTACCAGTCCTACGAGCAGTACTTC. This encodes CASSPRLTGAYQSYEQYF. The chain carries TRBV4-3 and TRBJ2-7; 7 bases map to TRBD1. V trimming: 4 bases; J trimming: 1 base; junction bases outside the gene matches: 16. This CDR3 region has 18 residues. Per the germline V gene, CDR1 is LGHNA and CDR2 is YSLEER.

The V gene is TRBV13, the J gene TRBJ2-2; 11 nucleotides line up with TRBD2. Germline V CDR1 and CDR2: PRHDT, FYEKMQ (reference sequence). The CDR3 is 20 residues long. V was clipped by 5 bases and J by 0 bases; unmatched bases: 14. In DNA form, the CDR3 reads TGTGCCAGCAGCCCCGTTTTTAGCGGGGGGGGAAAGTCGAACACCGGGGAGCTGTTTTTT. It is translated as CASSPVFSGGGKSNTGELFF.

The J gene is TRBJ1-5, the V gene TRBV28, with D unclear. With 8 bases removed from V and 4 bases from J, the gap between germline ends came to 12 bases. This CDR3 is 13 amino acids long. Germline V gene sequence: CDR1 MDHEN, CDR2 SYDVKM. The CDR3 DNA is TGTGCCAGCTTGAGGGCTATTAATCAGCCCCAGCATTTT. Translating it yields CASLRAINQPQHF.

CDR3 nucleotides: TGCGCCAGCACCCCGAAGAAGAAGAAGACAGATACGCAGTATTTT. Translation: CASTPKKKKTDTQYF. The chain links TRBV10-1 to TRBJ2-3, with unresolved D. The CDR3 runs to 15 residues. The V gene lost 7 bases and the J gene lost 3 bases, with 17 bases spanning the gap. Germline CDR1 reads WNHNN; CDR2 reads SYGVQD (reference sequence).

The chain recombines TRBV27 with TRBJ1-2, with TRBD1 matching over 7 bases. From germline, CDR1 is MNHEY and CDR2 SMNVEV (reference sequence). With V trimmed by 6 bases and J by 5 bases, 6 bases remained unmatched. CDR3 length equals 13 residues. CDR3 residues: CASRKTGFYGYTF. The CDR3 DNA reads as TGTGCCAGCAGGAAGACAGGGTTTTATGGCTACACCTTC.

The CDR3 DNA follows: TGTGCCAGTAGGGACAGGCCGAACACCGGGGAGCTGTTTTTT. Translation gives CASRDRPNTGELFF. This chain connects TRBV19 to TRBJ2-2; 7 bases align to TRBD1. The CDR3 extends over 14 amino acids. Germline CDR1 reads LNHDA; CDR2 reads SQIVND (reference sequence). Trimming took 6 bases from V and 0 from J; bases not matched to a gene: 1. The full variable domain, rest sourced from reference TRBV19 and TRBJ2-2, is DGGITQSPKYLFRKEGQNVTLSCEQNLNHDAMYWYRQDPGQGLRLIYYSQIVNDFQKGDIAEGYSVSREKKESFPLTVTSAQKNPTAFYLCASRDRPNTGELFFGEGSRLTVL.

The chain recombines TRBV4-3 with TRBJ1-2; 8 positions agree with TRBD1. Trimming at V came to 6 bases and at J to 5 bases, leaving 20 bases not matched to a gene. CDR3 length: 18 amino acids. Germline lookup yields CDR1 LGHNA and CDR2 YSLEER. For the CDR3, the DNA is TGCGCCAGCAGTCCAAGTTACCAGGGGGCAGGGTTCAGGTATGGCTACACCTTC. This codes for CASSPSYQGAGFRYGYTF.

V is TRBV6-1 and J is TRBJ1-5; unclear D gene. The CDR3 has 13 residues. CDR1 and CDR2 from the germline V gene are MNHNS and SASEGT. V shed 6 bases and J shed 6 bases, with 12 bases lying between them. As DNA, the CDR3 is TGTGCCAGCAGCGACCCCAATCGTCAGCCCCAGCATTTT. Protein: CASSDPNRQPQHF.

The V and J genes are TRBV6-5 and TRBJ2-7; D is tentatively TRBD1 or TRBD2 (5 bases each). Germline V CDR1 and CDR2: MNHEY, SVGAGI. The CDR3 consists of 13 residues. Trimming removed 2 bases from V and 6 bases from J, with 11 bases in between. The CDR3 region has the DNA TGTGCCAGCAGTTACGGGACCAGGAGCGAGCAGTACTTC. This codes for CASSYGTRSEQYF.

The gene calls are TRBV19 and TRBJ2-1, with D unclear. This CDR3 is built from 13 residues. With 0 bases removed from V and 4 bases from J, the gap between germline ends came to 4 bases. Germline V CDR1 and CDR2: LNHDA, SQIVND (reference sequence). The CDR3 DNA reads TGTGCCAGTAGTATAGATTGGTACAATGAGCAGTTCTTC. It encodes CASSIDWYNEQFF.

The genes are TRBV7-2 and TRBJ1-2; the D is unclear. This CDR3 region has 14 residues. V shed 5 bases and J shed 2 bases, with 12 bases lying between them. The germline V gene has CDR1 SGHTA and CDR2 FQGNSA. The CDR3 DNA follows: TGTGCCAGCAGCCAAAACAGAGCAAACTATGGCTACACCTTC. Protein: CASSQNRANYGYTF.

The J gene is TRBJ1-2, the V gene TRBV7-2; no firm D call. The CDR3 is 14 amino acids. CDR1 SGHTA and CDR2 FQGNSA come from the germline V gene. Deletions cut 5 bases from V and 2 bases from J, with 12 bases between. CDR3 protein: CASSPAGGNYGYTF. Written as DNA, the CDR3 is TGTGCCAGCAGCCCGGCGGGTGGAAACTATGGCTACACCTTC.

This chain uses TRBV6-6 with TRBJ2-5; D is unresolved. CDR1 MNHNY and CDR2 SVGAGI come from the germline V gene (reference sequence). This CDR3 has 15 residues. The ends were cut back, 0 bases at V and 5 bases at J, with 13 bases in the middle. The CDR3 reads CASSYSQNGEETQYF. The CDR3 DNA reads as TGTGCCAGCAGTTACTCTCAGAACGGAGAGGAGACCCAGTACTTC.

The V gene is TRBV11-1, the J gene TRBJ2-2, with 8 positions matching TRBD1. The junction had 2 bases not matched to a gene; V was cut back by 5 bases and J by 3 bases. The germline gives CDR1 SGHAT, CDR2 FQDESV (reference sequence). The CDR3 has 14 residues. The CDR3 DNA reads TGTGCCAGCAGCGCGGGACAGGACACCGGGGAGCTGTTTTTT. This gives the protein CASSAGQDTGELFF.

The chain joins TRBV6-1 to TRBJ2-7, with D maybe TRBD1 (6 bases). The germline V gene encodes CDR1 MNHNS and CDR2 SASEGT. V lost 4 bases, J lost 3 bases, and 7 bases lay in between. The CDR3 covers 12 residues. The CDR3 DNA reads TGTGCCAGCAGTGCACAGGGCTACGAGCAGTACTTC. This translates into CASSAQGYEQYF.

This sequence joins TRBV27 and TRBJ2-7, with D possibly matching TRBD1 (6 bases). Germline CDR1 MNHEY, CDR2 SMNVEV (reference sequence). The CDR3 length is 15 residues. V shed 5 bases and J shed 0 bases, with 14 bases lying between them. CDR3 protein: CASSTPDRSSYEQYF. CDR3 nucleotide sequence: TGTGCCAGCAGTACCCCCGACAGGAGCTCCTACGAGCAGTACTTC.

V and J are TRBV6-6 and TRBJ2-2; D not resolved. The CDR3 is 15 amino acids. The V end lost 4 bases, the J end lost 2 bases, and 11 bases lay between the germline ends. Germline values: CDR1 MNHNY, CDR2 SVGAGI (reference sequence). CDR3 sequence: CASSLAQANTGELFF. The CDR3 region has the DNA TGTGCCAGCAGTTTGGCGCAGGCTAACACCGGGGAGCTGTTTTTT.

The genes are TRBV5-1 and TRBJ2-5; 7 positions match TRBD2. CDR3 size: 15 residues. In germline, CDR1 is SGHRS, CDR2 YFSETQ. V lost 4 bases, J lost 0 bases, and 6 bases stayed unmatched. The CDR3 DNA follows: TGCGCCAGCAGCCCTAGCGGACTCTACCAAGAGACCCAGTACTTC. Translating gives CASSPSGLYQETQYF. Complete variable domain (other parts from reference TRBV5-1 and TRBJ2-5): KAGVTQTPRYLIKTRGQQVTLSCSPISGHRSVSWYQQTPGQGLQFLFEYFSETQRNKGNFPGRFSGRQFSNSRSEMNVSTLELGDSALYLCASSPSGLYQETQYFGPGTRLLVL.